The present entry profiles one T cell receptor beta chain with its context. Germline V gene sequence: CDR1 SGHRS, CDR2 YFSETQ. J gave up 3 bases and V 5 bases, and 18 bases lay outside the gene matches. CDR3 length equals 18 residues. Produced via immunoSEQ multiplex PCR; TCRdb's table is partial and in-frame only. The data hold tens of thousands of clones, with more than 80% observed a single time. This sample stems from a study of blood T cell repertoires in COVID-19. This rearrangement joins TRBV5-1 to TRBJ2-3, with 7 positions matching TRBD1. This receptor was obtained from a man between 50 and 59 years old with active or convalescent COVID-19. Sequencing was performed on peripheral blood. CDR3 in amino acids: CASSSGTATYQGTDTQYF. The CDR3 bases are TGCGCCAGCAGTTCCGGGACAGCTACATACCAAGGAACAGATACGCAGTATTTT.